Shown below are 13 T cell receptor beta chains from a single sample sequenced in a study of blood T cell repertoires in COVID-19. Generated by immunoSEQ multiplex PCR, the TCRdb table keeps only in-frame clones and is missing some. The table records approximately 58,000 clones, about 79% of them present only once. Specimen: peripheral blood. The source of these receptors is a woman aged 60 to 75 with acute or convalescent COVID-19.

The chain uses TRBV5-8 and TRBJ2-7; the D gene is possibly TRBD2 (5 bases). The germline V and J ends were trimmed by 1 base and 3 bases, with 8 bases remaining between them. This CDR3 is 13 amino acids long. CDR1 SGHTS and CDR2 YDEGEE come from the germline V gene. The CDR3 loop is CASSLTGNYEQYF. The CDR3 DNA follows: TGTGCCAGCAGCTTGACGGGGAACTACGAGCAGTACTTC.

The chain combines TRBV24-1 with TRBJ1-4; no clear D. Trimming pared 3 bases from V and 7 bases from J, leaving 11 bases between. Germline assignment: CDR1 KGHDR and CDR2 SFDVKD. The CDR3 runs 14 residues. The chain's CDR3 is CATSDRGAGEKLFF. The CDR3 coding sequence is TGTGCCACCAGTGATCGAGGAGCTGGTGAAAAACTGTTTTTT.

V gene TRBV6-5 combines with J gene TRBJ1-5; maybe TRBD1 (6 bases). Germline values: CDR1 MNHEY, CDR2 SVGAGI. The CDR3 runs 15 residues. Trimming removed 6 bases from V and 6 bases from J, with 18 bases in between. DNA of the CDR3: TGTGCCAGCAGCCCACAGAGCTCAGGGGTTCAGCCCCAGCATTTT. Translating gives CASSPQSSGVQPQHF.

This chain joins TRBV6-5 and TRBJ2-7; TRBD1 matches at 8 bases. The germline V gene encodes CDR1 MNHEY and CDR2 SVGAGI. The CDR3 runs to 16 residues. V gave up 4 bases and J gave up 2 bases; unmatched junction bases: 10. Here the CDR3 DNA reads TGTGCCAGCAGTTTTACCTCAGGGGGCGGAACCTACGAGCAGTACTTC. This gives the protein CASSFTSGGGTYEQYF.

The J gene is TRBJ1-6, the V gene TRBV7-9; D not resolved. The CDR3 spans 14 residues. Germline values: CDR1 SEHNR, CDR2 FQNEAQ (reference sequence). V lost 2 bases, J lost 9 bases, and 11 bases lay in between. The CDR3 here is CASSLSFGSSPLHF. CDR3 bases: TGTGCCAGCAGCTTAAGTTTTGGGAGTTCACCCCTCCACTTT. Based on the CDR3 plus reference TRBV7-9 and TRBJ1-6, the full variable domain is DTGVSQNPRHKITKRGQNVTFRCDPISEHNRLYWYRQTLGQGPEFLTYFQNEAQLEKSRLLSDRFSAERPKGSFSTLEIQRTEQGDSAMYLCASSLSFGSSPLHFGNGTRLTVT.

The chain employs TRBV25-1 and TRBJ1-2, with D possibly matching TRBD1 (6 bases). Germline V gives CDR1 MGHDK, CDR2 SYGVNS. Trimming took off 2 bases at V and 9 bases at J, with 10 bases between the two ends. The CDR3 has 12 residues. As DNA, the CDR3 is TGTGCCAGCAGTGAAACAGGGCATCGCTACACCTTC. It codes for CASSETGHRYTF.

This clone was picked up one time. The V and J genes are TRBV5-1 and TRBJ1-1; no clear D. V was cut by 5 bases and J by 0 bases, with 8 bases left in between. This CDR3 has 13 amino acids. CDR1 is SGHRS and CDR2 is YFSETQ in the germline V gene. CDR3 nucleotides: TGCGCCAGCAGGCGAGGGATGAACACTGAAGCTTTCTTT. Protein product: CASRRGMNTEAFF.

This clone has just one count. The chain has TRBV7-9 and TRBJ2-4; D perhaps matches TRBD2 (5 bases). With 5 bases removed from V and 7 bases from J, the gap between germline ends came to 15 bases. The CDR3 contains 14 residues. Germline CDR1 is SEHNR and CDR2 is FQNEAQ (reference sequence). Here the CDR3 reads CASSPANGVNIQYF. The CDR3, as DNA: TGTGCCAGCAGCCCCGCTAACGGGGTCAACATTCAGTACTTC.

The V gene is TRBV7-9, the J gene TRBJ1-3; D remains unclear. CDR1 SEHNR and CDR2 FQNEAQ come from the germline V gene (reference sequence). The CDR3 spans 16 residues. With 5 bases removed from V and 0 bases from J, the gap between germline ends came to 14 bases. CDR3 amino acids: CASSPPEGRSGNTIYF. The CDR3 DNA follows: TGTGCCAGCAGCCCCCCAGAGGGCCGCTCTGGAAACACCATATATTTT.

This chain joins TRBV4-2 and TRBJ2-3, with 7 bases lining up with TRBD2. The trim removed 0 bases at V and 0 bases at J, leaving 9 bases unmatched. CDR3 size: 18 residues. Germline V gene data show CDR1 as LGHNA and CDR2 as YNFKEQ. The CDR3 protein is CASSQDRAGGTSTDTQYF. The CDR3 nucleotides are TGTGCCAGCAGCCAAGATAGAGCCGGGGGGACTAGCACAGATACGCAGTATTTT.

This clone was recorded once. The chain joins TRBV20-1 to TRBJ2-2; possible D gene TRBD2, 5 bases. This CDR3 is built from 13 residues. The V end lost 3 bases, the J end lost 4 bases, and 9 bases lay between the germline ends. The germline V gene encodes CDR1 DFQATT and CDR2 SNEGSKA (reference sequence). The CDR3 protein is CSASSRGTGELFF. The CDR3 coding sequence is TGCAGTGCTAGTTCCCGGGGCACCGGGGAGCTGTTTTTT.

The gene calls are TRBV19 and TRBJ1-6, with 8 bases fitting TRBD1. Trimming removed 7 bases from V and 10 bases from J; junction bases left unmatched: 12. The CDR3 sequence is 15 residues long. The germline V gene encodes CDR1 LNHDA and CDR2 SQIVND (reference sequence). In nucleotides, the CDR3 is TGTGCCAGTACCCCCAAGGGACAGGCGGGCTCACCCCTCCACTTT. It encodes CASTPKGQAGSPLHF.

CDR3: CASSYLGGQGIYEQYF. CDR3 DNA sequence: TGTGCCAGCAGTTACTTGGGGGGGCAGGGGATCTACGAGCAGTACTTC. The J gene is TRBJ2-7, the V gene TRBV6-5, with D perhaps matching TRBD2 (7 bases). CDR3 size: 16 residues. Germline CDR1 and CDR2: MNHEY and SVGAGI. Trimming left V 1 base short and J 3 bases short, with 16 bases between.